This record covers a single TCR beta chain. Its antigen remains unknown. The CDR3 contains 14 residues. CDR1 and CDR2 from the germline V gene are SGHKS and YYEKEE (reference sequence). V lost 1 base and J 8 bases, leaving 10 bases between the germline ends. This sample was taken from a study of T cells after yellow fever vaccination. Study outcomes and limitations: The bulk population could contribute abundant contaminating clonotypes to FACS-sorted repertoires. At 95% to 98% for CD4 and about 88% for CD8, most primary-vaccination clones showed up again after the booster.

They built TCR cDNA with 5'RACE template switching, a step that put in a universal primer site and UMIs. TCRdb used MiXCR to reprocess the 5' RACE reads, holding one entry per CDR3 protein. The sample has roughly 350,000 distinct CDR3 sequences; about 4% are singletons. This chain joins TRBV5-5 and TRBJ1-6; D is ambiguous. Sequenced material: PBMCs, taken 5 days after the yellow fever booster vaccination. This sequence originates from a man younger than 35 who received the YFV17D yellow fever vaccine. CDR3 nucleotides: TGTGCCAGCAGCTTGTATAAGCGGGATTCACCCCTCCACTTT. Translated: CASSLYKRDSPLHF. The whole variable domain, filled in from reference TRBV5-5 and TRBJ1-6, reads DAGVTQSPTHLIKTRGQQVTLRCSPISGHKSVSWYQQVLGQGPQFIFQYYEKEERGRGNFPDRFSARQFPNYSSELNVNALLLGDSALYLCASSLYKRDSPLHFGNGTRLTVT.